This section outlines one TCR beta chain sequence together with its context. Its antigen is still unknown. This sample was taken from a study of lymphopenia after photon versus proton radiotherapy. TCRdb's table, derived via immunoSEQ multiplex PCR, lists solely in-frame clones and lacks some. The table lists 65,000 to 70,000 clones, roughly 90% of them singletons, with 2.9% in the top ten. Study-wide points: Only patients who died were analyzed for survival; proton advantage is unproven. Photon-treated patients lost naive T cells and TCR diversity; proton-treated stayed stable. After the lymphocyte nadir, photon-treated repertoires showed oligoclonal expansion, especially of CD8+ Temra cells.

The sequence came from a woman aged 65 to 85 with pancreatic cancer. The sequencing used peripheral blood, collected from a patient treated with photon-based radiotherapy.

CDR3 sequence (DNA): TGCGCCAGCTCCTCCCCCGGGAGTAACTATGGCTACACCTTC. Translated: CASSSPGSNYGYTF. The V and J genes are TRBV4-1 and TRBJ1-2; D is unresolved. Germline CDR1 MGHRA, CDR2 YSYEKL. The CDR3 has 14 amino acids. The V gene lost 8 bases and the J gene lost 1 base, with 14 bases spanning the gap.